Included here is one T cell receptor (beta chain) sequence, with context. Its antigen is not yet known. Base qualities are not recorded, but no much larger clone differs from it by a single base. The data belong to a study of cytomegalovirus exposure and HLA in healthy donors (dated by TCRdb to between 2016 and 2019). General notes on the study: The approximately 710 repertoires of the first cohort and the roughly 120 validation repertoires were produced on the same platform, according to a later analysis. The study aimed to test whether signatures of past pathogen exposure could be identified by cataloging public T cell receptors. High-throughput TCR immunosequencing, statistical association of individual TCRs with disease status, and machine learning were combined to predict cytomegalovirus infection status. Besides the first cohort of more than 650 subjects, a separate validation cohort made up of roughly 130 different subjects was used.

Separate from the roughly 700-subject first cohort, the validation cohort of 120 subjects was the group to which the donors belonged. The library relied on the immunoSEQ multiplex PCR assay. The original pipeline was this. A statistical classification framework was built to diagnose cytomegalovirus status from the catalog of TCR beta chain sequences. TCRdb limited this immuneACCESS table to in-frame rearrangements with V and J called. A share of clones is missing; checked studies link under half to unresolved V genes, and the rest is unexplained. D and trimming were read from the DNA, whereas the V and J calls and clone size are those reported in that table. This sample comprises about 260,000 clones, about 90% of them detected only once. Jointly, the top ten make up 3% to 3.5% of the sample. General conclusions and limits of the study: A later analysis found that TCRs clustered in the first cohort also tended to co-occur in the approximately 120 validation repertoires, with approximately 93% of cluster scores above 0. In the study, around 150 TCR beta chains were listed as associated with cytomegalovirus. In both the original and validation cohorts, the classifier was reported to diagnose cytomegalovirus status with high specificity and sensitivity. The validation cohort had no HLA typing available for a later analysis, so co-occurrence within that cohort was assessed over all 120 or so repertoires. Across donors, most TCR sequences were observed very rarely, whereas some public TCRs were present in many individuals. In vitro tests confirmed that three of the cytomegalovirus-associated TCR beta chains recognize cytomegalovirus antigens. According to the authors, the approach could potentially be generalized to other disease states and immunological phenotypes.

CDR1 LNHDA and CDR2 SQIVND are derived from the germline V gene (reference sequence). Its CDR3 holds 15 amino acids, cysteine through phenylalanine. The read is trimmed to its CDR3 DNA, 45 bases read in frame from base 1. Cut back by 2 bases and 3 bases, the V and J ends lie 13 bases apart. The sequencing input was PBMCs. Recombination connected TRBV19 to TRBJ1-2; no D gene is confidently identified. The origin of this receptor is a woman aged 30 to 39 in good health and CMV-seronegative. The sequence in DNA is TGTGCCAGTAGTATACCGGGAACATTAGACTATGGCTACACCTTC. Translated, it reads CASSIPGTLDYGYTF.